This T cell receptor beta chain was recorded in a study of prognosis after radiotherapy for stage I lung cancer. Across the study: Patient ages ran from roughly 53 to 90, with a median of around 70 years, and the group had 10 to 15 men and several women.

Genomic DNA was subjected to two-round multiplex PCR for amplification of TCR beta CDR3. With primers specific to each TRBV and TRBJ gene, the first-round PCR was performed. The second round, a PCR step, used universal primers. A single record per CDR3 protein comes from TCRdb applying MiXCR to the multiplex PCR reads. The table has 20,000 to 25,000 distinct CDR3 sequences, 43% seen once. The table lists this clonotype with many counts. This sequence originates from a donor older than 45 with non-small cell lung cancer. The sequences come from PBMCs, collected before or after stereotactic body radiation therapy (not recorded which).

The CDR3 DNA is TGTGCCAGCCGAGGGGTAGGGTACAATGAGCAGTTCTTC. Translated: CASRGVGYNEQFF. The J gene is TRBJ2-1, the V gene TRBV2; either TRBD1 or TRBD2 may fit D (5 bases each). The germline V gene encodes CDR1 SNHLY and CDR2 FYNNEI. Trimming removed 8 bases at V and 4 bases at J, with 12 bases between. The CDR3 sequence is 13 residues long.